Sequencing of this T cell receptor beta chain was carried out in a study of cytomegalovirus exposure and HLA in healthy donors. Study-level points and caveats: A later analysis associated some 16,000 TCR beta sequences with HLA alleles at a 0.05 false discovery rate. Among the sequence variants, a highly shared cluster was likely an artifact of sequencing.

CDR1 LNHDA and CDR2 SQIVND come from the germline V gene (reference sequence). V gave up 7 bases and J gave up 0 bases, with 10 bases separating them. This CDR3 comprises 14 residues. Note on this clone: Its specificity is unknown.

The PCR made use of 60 Vbeta and 13 Jbeta primers. Clones were read by immunoSEQ multiplex PCR, and TCRdb kept only the in-frame ones, dropping some. The profile shows fewer than 95,000 clones, roughly 79% of them singletons. The rearrangement links TRBV19 to TRBJ2-1; TRBD2 is a possible D gene (6 bases). Sequencing was carried out using PBMCs. This sequence originates from a man between 25 and 39 years old in good health and CMV-seronegative. The CDR3 DNA sequence: TGTGCCAGTATTGGAGGGGTCTCCTACAATGAGCAGTTCTTC. This translates into CASIGGVSYNEQFF.